Detailed here is one T cell receptor beta chain. The sample belongs to a study of long-term antiretroviral therapy in people with HIV. Run at survey level, the immunoSEQ assay was version v3.0. The protocol was immunoSEQ multiplex PCR, while the TCRdb copy is restricted to in-frame clones and leaves out a portion. The repertoire holds more than 20,000 clones, with about 85% as singletons. Germline assignment: CDR1 SEHNR and CDR2 FQNEAQ (reference sequence). The CDR3 extends over 15 amino acids. V lost 5 bases and J 6 bases, leaving 16 bases between the germline ends. The chain combines TRBV7-9 with TRBJ2-2, with D perhaps TRBD2 (5 bases). The origin of this receptor is a man in his forties with HIV. The source material was unsorted PBMCs, sampled 2.3 years after starting antiretroviral therapy. CDR3 nucleotide sequence: TGTGCCAGCAGCAATTTCGGGGAAGATCCCGGGGAGCTGTTTTTT. This codes for CASSNFGEDPGELFF.